This TCR beta chain is from a study of blood T cell repertoires in COVID-19. Only in-frame clones appear in the TCRdb table, and some are missing; sequencing was by immunoSEQ multiplex PCR. The sample lists about 42,000 clones; around four fifths were seen once. Judged by abundance, this clone is medium-sized. This receptor was taken from a man over 45 with active COVID-19. Material: peripheral blood.

CDR3 sequence reads: CASSGGITGELFF. The CDR3 DNA sequence: TGTGCCAGCAGTGGAGGAATCACCGGGGAGCTGTTTTTT. This chain uses TRBV2 with TRBJ2-2; D not certain. Germline-derived CDR1 and CDR2 are SNHLY and FYNNEI. V was cut by 4 bases and J by 4 bases, with 7 bases left in between. This CDR3 has 13 residues. Together with reference TRBV2 and TRBJ2-2, the CDR3 gives the full variable domain: EPEVTQTPSHQVTQMGQEVILRCVPISNHLYFYWYRQILGQKVEFLVSFYNNEISEKSEIFDDQFSVERPDGSNFTLKIRSTKLEDSAMYFCASSGGITGELFFGEGSRLTVL.